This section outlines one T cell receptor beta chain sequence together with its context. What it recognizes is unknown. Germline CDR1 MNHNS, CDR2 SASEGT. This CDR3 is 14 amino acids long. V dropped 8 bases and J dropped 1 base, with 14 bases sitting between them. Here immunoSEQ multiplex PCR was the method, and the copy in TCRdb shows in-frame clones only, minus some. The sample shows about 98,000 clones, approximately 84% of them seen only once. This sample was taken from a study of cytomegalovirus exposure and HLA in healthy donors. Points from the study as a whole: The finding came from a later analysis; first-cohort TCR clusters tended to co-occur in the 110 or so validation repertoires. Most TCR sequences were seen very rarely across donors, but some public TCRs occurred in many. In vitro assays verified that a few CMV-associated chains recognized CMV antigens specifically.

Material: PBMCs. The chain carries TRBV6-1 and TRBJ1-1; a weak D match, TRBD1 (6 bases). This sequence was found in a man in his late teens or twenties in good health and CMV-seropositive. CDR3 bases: TGTGCCAGCGCGGACCAGGGGCAGAACACTGAAGCTTTCTTT. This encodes CASADQGQNTEAFF.